This T cell receptor (beta chain) was obtained from a study of beta chain features in type 1 diabetes. Looking at the study overall: Cell yields, gender and age were comparable in patients and healthy donors.

The table lists this clone with a few counts. Sort purity for all populations was recorded as exceeding 98%. The study reverse transcribed the entire isolated RNA, so it sequenced expressed TCRB transcripts. Sequencing of naive, central memory and regulatory T cell samples gave an average of roughly 4 million reads. Libraries were prepared by immunoSEQ multiplex PCR; TCRdb keeps only in-frame clonotypes and omits some of them. The sample records 300,000 to 350,000 clones, 6.5% to 10% being singletons. The CDR3 sequence is 16 residues long. CDR1 and CDR2 from the germline V gene are SGDLS and YYNGEE. Deletions cut 0 bases from V and 2 bases from J, with 15 bases between.

The V gene is TRBV9, the J gene TRBJ2-7, with D tentatively TRBD1 or TRBD2 (5 bases each). What was sequenced was central memory CD4+ T cells from blood. The sequence was collected from a woman between 18 and 30 years old in good health. Here the CDR3 DNA reads TGTGCCAGCAGCGTAGGGGGGTTGGCAGGGCCCTACGAGCAGTACTTC. Its protein is CASSVGGLAGPYEQYF.